This TCR beta chain comes out of a study of T cell responses to AZD1222 COVID-19 vaccine. Study-wide results and caveats: Dominant CD4 TCR responses targeted spike regions 160-218 and 743-854. The donor group comprised mostly white British people and more females; the analysis possibly underestimated clonal diversity. Baseline seropositives among AZD1222 recipients totaled only five or six. Increased Spike-specific TCR breadth and depth were observed after two AZD1222 doses.

A note on this clone: Its specificity is unknown. The sample has other DNA sequences that encode this CDR3 too.

Using immunoSEQ multiplex PCR, the repertoire was profiled, and TCRdb retains in-frame clones only, with some absent. The sample records around 190,000 clones, 94% being singletons. The source of this sequence is an adult who received the AZD1222 COVID-19 vaccine. The sequencing used peripheral blood, collected 28 days after the second AZD1222 dose.

The CDR3 spells CASSFSGANVLTF. The CDR3 nucleotides are TGTGCCAGCAGCTTCTCTGGGGCCAACGTCCTGACTTTC. The chain couples TRBV7-3 to TRBJ2-6; no firm D call. V was trimmed by 3 bases and J by 0 bases, leaving 0 bases between them. The CDR3 spans 13 residues. The germline CDR1 and CDR2 sequences are SGHTA and FQGTGA. The whole variable domain, filled in from reference TRBV7-3 and TRBJ2-6, reads GAGVSQTPSNKVTEKGKYVELRCDPISGHTALYWYRQSLGQGPEFLIYFQGTGAADDSGLPNDRFFAVRPEGSVSTLKIQRTERGDSAVYLCASSFSGANVLTFGAGSRLTVL.